The source of this TCR beta chain is a study of early T cells in non-severe SARS-CoV-2 infection. About the research overall: With bulk RNA from unsorted whole blood as input, sequencing yielded unpaired chains.

CDR1 is SGHTA and CDR2 is FQGNSA in the germline V gene. The germline V and J ends were trimmed by 5 bases and 4 bases, with 8 bases remaining between them. The CDR3 consists of 12 residues. In this sample, this clonotype turned up a few times. Antigen specificity is unknown. General study findings and limits: VDJdb-based matching was biased toward anti-spike CD8 responses and missed private and CD4 specificities.

Each single cDNA molecule received a unique molecular identifier. Each CDR3 protein gets one entry after TCRdb re-called the 5' RACE reads with MiXCR. The sample lists roughly 110,000 distinct CDR3 sequences, over 8.5% occurring once. The source is an adult who was a healthcare worker with PCR-confirmed SARS-CoV-2 infection or an uninfected control (not recorded which). The V call is TRBV7-2, the J call TRBJ2-5, with D unclear. The sample taken for sequencing was whole blood. The CDR3, as DNA: TGTGCCAGCAGCCCCCGACGAGAGACCCAGTACTTC. As protein: CASSPRRETQYF.